Presented here are 15 T cell receptor beta chains from one specimen sequenced in a study of CD8+ T cells in alopecia areata. The sequencing template was cDNA reverse transcribed from extracted RNA. Using immunoSEQ multiplex PCR, the repertoire was profiled, and TCRdb retains in-frame clones only, with some absent. Recorded here are 200,000 to 300,000 clones, none singletons. Pooled cutaneous lymph node cells were sorted using CD4, CD8alpha, NKG2D, NKG2ACE and other markers. Sequencing used CD4+ T cells sorted from a lymph node. These receptors originate from a C3H/HeJ mouse with alopecia areata. The strain bears MHC haplotype H2-k.

As concerns this clone: The gene names given are mouse names. The read ends 4 residues shy of where the CDR3 ends; the end is completed using the germline J gene. Other DNA variants within this sample encode the same CDR3. This chain links TRBV13-1 with TRBJ2-5; D ambiguous. Germline V CDR1 and CDR2: NSHNY, SYGAGN. The CDR3 consists of 13 residues. This CDR3 is CASSDAPRDTQYF. The covered CDR3 bases are TGTGCCAGCAGTGATGCTCCGAGGGAC.

In the case of this clone: Gene names and germline match the mouse. The read ends 3 residues early relative to the CDR3; the germline J gene fills the gap. J is TRBJ1-6 and V is TRBV13-1, with D possibly being TRBD1 (6 bases). TRBJ1-6 is an ORF, with its function uncertain. In germline, CDR1 is NSHNY, CDR2 SYGAGN. The CDR3 is 16 amino acids. V was cut by 0 bases and J by 4 bases, with 11 bases left in between. The CDR3 protein is CASSDGTEPYNSPLYF. The covered CDR3 bases are TGTGCCAGCAGTGATGGGACAGAGCCTTATAATTCGCCC.

As regards this clone: The gene symbols are mouse symbols. With the read ending 4 residues before the CDR3 end, the germline J gene is used to fill in that end. This chain uses TRBV13-1 with TRBJ2-7, with 7 nucleotides matching TRBD2. In germline, CDR1 is NSHNY, CDR2 SYGAGN. The CDR3 is 14 amino acids. V lost 4 bases and J lost 0; bases outside the gene matches: 4. The sequenced part of the CDR3 DNA is TGTGCCAGCAGTCTGGACTGGAGCTCCTAT. Translation gives CASSLDWSSY. The full CDR3 protein is CASSLDWSSYEQYF.

With respect to this clone: Genes here carry mouse names. The read halts 4 residues ahead of the CDR3 end, with the missing end drawn from the germline J gene. This rearrangement joins TRBV5 to TRBJ2-1; 9 bases line up with TRBD1. J gave up 2 bases and V 0 bases, and 5 bases lay outside the gene matches. The CDR3 length is 17 residues. The V gene's germline CDR1 is LGHNA and CDR2 YNLKQL (reference sequence). The sequenced CDR3 bases are TGTGCCAGCAGCCAAGATGTGGACAGGGGCGACTATGCT. Its protein product is CASSQDVDRGDYA. The CDR3, in full, reads CASSQDVDRGDYAEQFF.

Remarks on this clone: Gene names denote mouse genes. The CDR3 end falls 4 residues outside the read, so it is completed with the germline J gene. Additional DNA sequences in this sample encode the identical CDR3. The J gene is TRBJ2-1, the V gene TRBV13-1; 10 bases fit TRBD2. The J segment lost 5 bases and the V segment lost 0 bases, leaving 2 bases of the junction unmatched. There are 15 residues in the CDR3. Germline CDR1 reads NSHNY; CDR2 reads SYGAGN. The CDR3 protein is CASSDVWGGDAEQFF. The covered CDR3 bases are TGTGCCAGCAGTGATGTCTGGGGGGGCGATGCT.

This clone has a handful of counts. The listed genes are named as in mouse. The read comes to an end 4 residues before the CDR3 does, leaving the germline J gene to fill in the end. The genes are TRBV1 and TRBJ2-4; perhaps TRBD1 as D (5 bases). V was shortened by 3 bases and J by 0 bases, with 7 bases between the two germline ends. CDR1 and CDR2 from the germline V gene are NSQYPW and LRSPGD (reference sequence). This CDR3 contains 14 residues. The part of the CDR3 DNA that was read is TGCACCTGCAGTGCGACAGCTAGTCAAAAC. Translating gives CTCSATASQN. The full CDR3 is CTCSATASQNTLYF. The complete variable domain, with remaining parts taken from reference TRBV1 and TRBJ2-4, reads VTLLEQNPRWRLVPRGQAVNLRCILKNSQYPWMSWYQQDLQKQLQWLFTLRSPGDKEVKSLPGADYLATRVTDTELRLQVANMSQGRTLYCTCSATASQNTLYFGAGTRLSVL.

In the case of this clone: Gene names refer to mouse genes. The read terminates 4 residues before the CDR3 end, so the remaining end is supplied by the germline J gene. The rearrangement joins TRBV1 to TRBJ2-5, with no clear D. The CDR3 runs 15 residues. Germline lookup yields CDR1 NSQYPW and CDR2 LRSPGD (reference sequence). The chain's CDR3 is CTCSADPTEKDTQYF. The sequenced part of the CDR3 DNA is TGCACCTGCAGTGCAGATCCTACAGAAAAAGAC.

As regards this clone: The listed genes are named as in mouse. With the read ending 4 residues before the CDR3 end, the germline J gene is used to fill in that end. The identical CDR3 is also encoded by other nucleotide sequences in the sample. The rearrangement links TRBV1 to TRBJ2-5, with TRBD1 identical over 7 bases. This CDR3 region has 14 residues. J gave up 1 base and V 3 bases, and 1 base lay outside the gene matches. The germline V gene encodes CDR1 NSQYPW and CDR2 LRSPGD (reference sequence). Partial CDR3 DNA: TGCACCTGCAGTGCGCAGGGGGACCAAGAC. Amino acid sequence: CTCSAQGDQD. The whole CDR3 protein is CTCSAQGDQDTQYF.

A note on this clone: Germline and genes: mouse. The CDR3 end lies 4 residues beyond the end of the read and is filled in from the germline J gene. The rearrangement uses TRBV5 and TRBJ2-5, with D possibly TRBD1 on 5 matching bases. Trimming stripped 3 bases from V and 1 base from J, with 11 bases between. Germline V gene data show CDR1 as LGHNA and CDR2 as YNLKQL (reference sequence). The CDR3 runs to 15 residues. CDR3 protein: CASSQQGRDQDTQYF. The covered CDR3 bases are TGTGCCAGCAGCCAGCAGGGAAGGGACCAAGAC.

This clone was counted ten times or more. Mouse gene names apply. The CDR3 extends 4 residues past the end of the read, so its final part is completed from the germline J gene. The chain uses TRBV17 and TRBJ2-2, with 9 nucleotides matching TRBD1. V trimming: 6 bases; J trimming: 4 bases; junction bases outside the gene matches: 9. CDR1 is MNHDT and CDR2 is YYDKIL in the germline V gene. This CDR3 spans 16 amino acids. CDR3 sequence reads: CASRPGQGGGTGQLYF. CDR3 DNA (partial): TGTGCTAGCAGGCCGGGACAGGGTGGAGGCACCGGG.

This clone was counted only a few times. Gene names denote mouse genes. Coverage ceases 4 residues before the CDR3 finishes, and the germline J gene fills in the end. The V and J genes are TRBV1 and TRBJ2-1, with D possibly matching TRBD1 (6 bases). V dropped 4 bases and J dropped 2 bases, with 9 bases sitting between them. Germline V gene data show CDR1 as NSQYPW and CDR2 as LRSPGD (reference sequence). This CDR3 is built from 14 residues. The CDR3 loop is CTCSERTDYAEQFF. The CDR3 bases that were read are TGCACCTGCAGTGAAAGGACAGACTATGCT.

In its sample, this clone was seen a few times. Likely a read error: the CDR3 ends without its conserved phenylalanine or tryptophan. The limits of the CDR3 on the DNA are not certain, so only TCRdb's listed CDR3 is given. Genes and germline are mouse. CDR3 protein: CASRPGQGDDH. The gene calls are TRBV3 and TRBJ1-7; the tabulated D call, TRBD1, remains unverified against the DNA. TRBJ1-7 is an open reading frame whose function is uncertain. The CDR3 contains 11 residues when both ends are counted. CDR1 and CDR2 from the germline V gene are SNHLY and FYNGKV (reference sequence).

With regard to this clone: All gene names here are mouse names. The sample carries other DNA sequences with the same CDR3. The sequenced part of the CDR3 DNA is TGTGCTAGCAGTAGGGACAGGGGAGGGTATGCT. It translates to CASSRDRGGYA. The whole CDR3 reads CASSRDRGGYAEQFF. The chain couples TRBV17 to TRBJ2-1, with 9 bases lining up with TRBD1. The sequenced fragment ends 4 residues before the CDR3 boundary, so the rest is inferred from the germline J gene. Germline V gene lookup returns CDR1 MNHDT and CDR2 YYDKIL. Unmatched junction bases numbered 4, after V lost 3 bases and J lost 4 bases. This CDR3 contains 15 residues.

Concerning this clone itself: Gene labels here are mouse ones. The read ends 4 residues shy of where the CDR3 ends; the end is completed using the germline J gene. The chain is built from TRBV5 and TRBJ1-1; D is unclear. The CDR3 covers 12 residues. The germline V gene encodes CDR1 LGHNA and CDR2 YNLKQL (reference sequence). V was shortened by 5 bases and J by 1 base, with 5 bases between the two germline ends. The covered CDR3 bases are TGTGCCAGCAGCAGTGGAAACACA. Protein sequence: CASSSGNT. The full-length CDR3 reads as CASSSGNTEVFF.

Worth noting for this clone: Germline and genes: mouse. The sequenced fragment ends 4 residues before the CDR3 boundary, so the rest is inferred from the germline J gene. V usage is TRBV13-3 and J usage is TRBJ2-1; 7 bases fit TRBD2. CDR3 length: 16 amino acids. Looked up from germline, CDR1 is NNHDY and CDR2 is SYVADS. J lost 4 bases, V lost 2 bases, and 9 bases had no gene match. CDR3 region: CASSDPRRGGYAEQFF. The sequenced CDR3 bases are TGTGCCAGCAGTGACCCCCGGCGGGGGGGGTATGCT.